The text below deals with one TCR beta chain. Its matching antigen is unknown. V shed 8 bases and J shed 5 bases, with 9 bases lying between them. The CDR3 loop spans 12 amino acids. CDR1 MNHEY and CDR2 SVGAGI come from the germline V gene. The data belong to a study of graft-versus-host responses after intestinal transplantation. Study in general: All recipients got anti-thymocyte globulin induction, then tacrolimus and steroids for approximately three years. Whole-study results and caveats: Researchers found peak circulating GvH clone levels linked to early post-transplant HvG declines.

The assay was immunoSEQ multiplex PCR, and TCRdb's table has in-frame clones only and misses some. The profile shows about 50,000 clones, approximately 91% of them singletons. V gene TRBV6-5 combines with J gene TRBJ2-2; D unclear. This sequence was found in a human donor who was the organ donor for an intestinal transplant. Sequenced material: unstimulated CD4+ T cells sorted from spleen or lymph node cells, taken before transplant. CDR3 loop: CASQLETGELFF. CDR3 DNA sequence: TGTGCCAGCCAATTGGAGACCGGGGAGCTGTTTTTT.